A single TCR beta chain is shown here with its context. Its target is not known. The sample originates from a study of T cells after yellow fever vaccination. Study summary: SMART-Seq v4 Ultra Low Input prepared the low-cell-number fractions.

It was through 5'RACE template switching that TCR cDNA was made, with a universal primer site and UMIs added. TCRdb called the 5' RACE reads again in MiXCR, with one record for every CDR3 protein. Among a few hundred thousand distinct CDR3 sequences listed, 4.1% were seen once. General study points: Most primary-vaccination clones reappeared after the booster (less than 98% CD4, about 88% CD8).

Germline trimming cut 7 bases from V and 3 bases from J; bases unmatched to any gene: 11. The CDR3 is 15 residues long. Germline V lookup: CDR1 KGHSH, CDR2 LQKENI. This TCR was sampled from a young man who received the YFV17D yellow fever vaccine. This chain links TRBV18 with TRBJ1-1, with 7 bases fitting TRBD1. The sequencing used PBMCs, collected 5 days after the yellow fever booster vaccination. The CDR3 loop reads CASFFTAGGDTEAFF. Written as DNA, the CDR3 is TGTGCCAGCTTCTTCACCGCAGGGGGGGACACTGAAGCTTTCTTT.